This T cell receptor beta chain comes out of a study of identical twins. TCRdb itself ran the 5' RACE reads through MiXCR, one entry per CDR3 protein. The sample carries around 500,000 distinct CDR3 sequences, approximately 15% recorded once. V was shortened by 4 bases and J by 4 bases, with 9 bases between the two germline ends. Germline values: CDR1 SGHAT, CDR2 FQDESV (reference sequence). This CDR3 is 13 amino acids long. These data were also reused for a study on yellow fever vaccine responses in identical twins.

This receptor was obtained from a woman aged 18 to 35 in good health. Material for sequencing was CD4+ T cells sorted from blood. The genes are TRBV11-1 and TRBJ2-3; the D is unclear. In DNA, the CDR3 is TGTGCCAGCAGCTCCCTTATCGCAGATACGCAGTATTTT. Translated, it gives CASSSLIADTQYF.